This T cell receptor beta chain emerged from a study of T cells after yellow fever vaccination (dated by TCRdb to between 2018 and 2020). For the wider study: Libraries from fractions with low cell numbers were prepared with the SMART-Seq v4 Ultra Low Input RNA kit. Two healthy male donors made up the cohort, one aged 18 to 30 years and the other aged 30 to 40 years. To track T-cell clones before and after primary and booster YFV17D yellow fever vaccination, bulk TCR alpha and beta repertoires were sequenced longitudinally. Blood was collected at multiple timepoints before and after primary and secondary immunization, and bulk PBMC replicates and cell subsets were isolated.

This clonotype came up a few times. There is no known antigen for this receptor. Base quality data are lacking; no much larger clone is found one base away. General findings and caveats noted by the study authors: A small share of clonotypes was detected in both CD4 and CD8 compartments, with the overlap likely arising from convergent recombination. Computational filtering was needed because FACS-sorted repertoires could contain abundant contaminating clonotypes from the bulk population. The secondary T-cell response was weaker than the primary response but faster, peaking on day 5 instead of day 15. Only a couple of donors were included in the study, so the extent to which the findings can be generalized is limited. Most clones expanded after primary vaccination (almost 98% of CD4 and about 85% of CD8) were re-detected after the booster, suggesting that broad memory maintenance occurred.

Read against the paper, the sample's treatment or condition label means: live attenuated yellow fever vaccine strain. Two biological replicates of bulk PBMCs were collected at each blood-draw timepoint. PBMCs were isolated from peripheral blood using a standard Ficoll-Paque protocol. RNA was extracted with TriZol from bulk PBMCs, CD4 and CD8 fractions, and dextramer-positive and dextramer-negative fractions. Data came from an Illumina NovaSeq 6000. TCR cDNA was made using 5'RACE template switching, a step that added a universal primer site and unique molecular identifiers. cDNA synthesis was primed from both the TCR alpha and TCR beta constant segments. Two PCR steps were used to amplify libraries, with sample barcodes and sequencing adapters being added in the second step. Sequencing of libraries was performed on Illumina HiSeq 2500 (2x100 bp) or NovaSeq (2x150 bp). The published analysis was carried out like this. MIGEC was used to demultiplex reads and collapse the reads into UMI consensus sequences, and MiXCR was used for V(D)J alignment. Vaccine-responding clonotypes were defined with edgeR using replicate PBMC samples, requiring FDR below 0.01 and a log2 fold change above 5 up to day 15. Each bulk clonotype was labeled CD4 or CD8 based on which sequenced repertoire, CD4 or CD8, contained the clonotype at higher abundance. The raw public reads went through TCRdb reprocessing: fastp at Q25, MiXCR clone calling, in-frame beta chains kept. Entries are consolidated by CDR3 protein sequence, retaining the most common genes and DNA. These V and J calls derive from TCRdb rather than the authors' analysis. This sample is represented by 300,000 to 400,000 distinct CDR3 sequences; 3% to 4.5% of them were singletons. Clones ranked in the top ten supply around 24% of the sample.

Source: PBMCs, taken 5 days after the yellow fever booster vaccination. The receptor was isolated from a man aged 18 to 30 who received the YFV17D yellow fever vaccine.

The CDR3 reads as follows: CATGDGPEAFF. The base sequence is TGTGCCACCGGAGACGGGCCTGAAGCTTTCTTT. The rearrangement joined TRBV10-3 to TRBJ1-1; a confident D gene designation cannot be given. Including cysteine and phenylalanine, the CDR3 has 11 amino acids. Only the CDR3 region is kept as DNA, spanning 33 bases read in frame from base 1. V is shortened by 10 bases, J by 6 bases, and the region joining them spans 12 bases. Based on the germline V gene, the CDR1 and CDR2 sequences are ENHRY and SYGVKD.